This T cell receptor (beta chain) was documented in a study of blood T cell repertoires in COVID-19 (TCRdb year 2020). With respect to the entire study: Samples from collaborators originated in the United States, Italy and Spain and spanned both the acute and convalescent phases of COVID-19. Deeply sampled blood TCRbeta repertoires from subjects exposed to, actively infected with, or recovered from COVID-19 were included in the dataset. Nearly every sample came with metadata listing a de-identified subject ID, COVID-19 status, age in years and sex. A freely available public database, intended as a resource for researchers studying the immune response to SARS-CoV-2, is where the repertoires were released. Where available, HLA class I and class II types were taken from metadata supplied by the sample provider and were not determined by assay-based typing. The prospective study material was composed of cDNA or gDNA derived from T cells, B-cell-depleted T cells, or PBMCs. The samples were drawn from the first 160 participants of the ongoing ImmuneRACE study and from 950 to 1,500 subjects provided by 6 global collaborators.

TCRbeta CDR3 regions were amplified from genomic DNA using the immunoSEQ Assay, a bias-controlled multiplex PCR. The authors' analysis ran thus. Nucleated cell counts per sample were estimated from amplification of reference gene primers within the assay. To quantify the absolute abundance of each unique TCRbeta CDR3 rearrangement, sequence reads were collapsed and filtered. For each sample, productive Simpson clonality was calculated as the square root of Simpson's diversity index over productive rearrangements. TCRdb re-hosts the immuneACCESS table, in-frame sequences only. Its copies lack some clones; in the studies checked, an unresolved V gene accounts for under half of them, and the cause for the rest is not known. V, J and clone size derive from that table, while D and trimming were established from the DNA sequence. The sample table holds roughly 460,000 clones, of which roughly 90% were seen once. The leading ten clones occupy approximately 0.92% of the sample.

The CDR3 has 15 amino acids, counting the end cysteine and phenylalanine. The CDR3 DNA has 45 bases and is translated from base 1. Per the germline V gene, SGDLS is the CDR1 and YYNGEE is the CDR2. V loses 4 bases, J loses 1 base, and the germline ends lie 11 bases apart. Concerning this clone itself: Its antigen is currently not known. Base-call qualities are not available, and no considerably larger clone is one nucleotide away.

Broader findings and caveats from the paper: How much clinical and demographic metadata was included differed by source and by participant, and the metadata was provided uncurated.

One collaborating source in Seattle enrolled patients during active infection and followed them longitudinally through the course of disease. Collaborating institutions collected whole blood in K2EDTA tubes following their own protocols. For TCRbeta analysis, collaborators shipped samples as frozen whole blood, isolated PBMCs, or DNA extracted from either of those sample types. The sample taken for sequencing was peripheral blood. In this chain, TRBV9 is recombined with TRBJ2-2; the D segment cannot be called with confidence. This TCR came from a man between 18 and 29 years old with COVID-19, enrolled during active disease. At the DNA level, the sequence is TGTGCCAGCAGCACGCGGTCAGAGAACACCGGGGAGCTGTTTTTT. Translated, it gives CASSTRSENTGELFF.